This T cell receptor beta chain was documented in a study of T-cell memory formation after mild COVID-19. With constant-segment primers, 5'RACE yielded cDNA libraries of TCR alpha and TCR beta that carried sample barcodes and UMIs. One entry per CDR3 protein results from TCRdb running MiXCR on the 5' RACE reads. The table lists about 120,000 distinct CDR3 sequences, about 20% of them singletons. This CDR3 spans 17 amino acids. CDR1 and CDR2 from the germline V gene are SGHTA and FQGNSA. The J segment lost 1 base and the V segment lost 5 bases, leaving 4 bases of the junction unmatched. This clonotype showed up just a few times.

Material: PBMCs or a T cell subset sorted from them (not recorded which). The chain recombines TRBV7-2 with TRBJ2-4; 14 bases agree with TRBD2. The TCR was taken from a man younger than 30 who had mild COVID-19 (a few samples of this study predate the infection). Cell type and time point are not known. The CDR3 is CASSLGLAGGAKNIQYF. CDR3 nucleotide sequence: TGTGCCAGCAGCCTTGGACTAGCGGGGGGTGCCAAAAACATTCAGTACTTC.